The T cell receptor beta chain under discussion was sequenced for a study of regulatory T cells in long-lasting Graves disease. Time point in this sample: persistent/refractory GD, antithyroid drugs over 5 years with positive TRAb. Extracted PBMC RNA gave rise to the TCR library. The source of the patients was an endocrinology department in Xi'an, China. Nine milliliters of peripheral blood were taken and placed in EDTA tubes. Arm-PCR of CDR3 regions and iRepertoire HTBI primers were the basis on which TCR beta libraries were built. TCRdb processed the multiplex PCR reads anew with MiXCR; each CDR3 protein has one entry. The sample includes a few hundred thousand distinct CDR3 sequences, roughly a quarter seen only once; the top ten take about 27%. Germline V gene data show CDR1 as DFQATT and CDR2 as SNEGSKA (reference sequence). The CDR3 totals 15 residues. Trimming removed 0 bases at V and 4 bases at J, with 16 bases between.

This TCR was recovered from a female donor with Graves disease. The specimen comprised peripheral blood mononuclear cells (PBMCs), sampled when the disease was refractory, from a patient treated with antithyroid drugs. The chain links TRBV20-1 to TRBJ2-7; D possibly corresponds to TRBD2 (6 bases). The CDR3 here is CSARDRRVGGYEQYF. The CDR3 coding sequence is TGCAGTGCTAGAGATCGGAGGGTAGGAGGTTACGAGCAGTACTTC.